The rows below give T cell receptor beta chains drawn from one sample of a study of spatial heterogeneity in lung cancer. TCRdb re-called the 5' RACE reads with MiXCR, one entry per CDR3 protein. The repertoire holds tens of thousands of distinct CDR3 sequences, with 13% as singletons. The sequences come from PBMCs, collected at surgery. These TCRs come from a male donor with early-stage non-small cell lung cancer. CDR3s include the opening cysteine and the closing phenylalanine or tryptophan. Fields, in order: clone size, V gene, J gene, D gene, CDR3 DNA, CDR3 protein. The D gene is left open where the match is weak. Expanded clones are given a class, and other clones once, few, many or no size at all.

few	TRBV7-9	TRBJ1-1	TRBD1	TGTGCCAGCAGCACAGGGGCCACTGAAGCTTTCTTT	CASSTGATEAFF
few	TRBV20-1	TRBJ2-1	.	TGCAGTGCTAGAGATCCAGGGTGGGAGAAGAATGAGCAGTTCTTC	CSARDPGWEKNEQFF
many	TRBV4-3	TRBJ2-5	.	TGCGCCAGCAGCCAACATACAGGCCCCGGGGCAGAGACCCAGTACTTC	CASSQHTGPGAETQYF
.	TRBV19	TRBJ2-2	.	TGTGCCAGTAGAGAAATAGGATCCGGGGAGCTGTTTTTT	CASREIGSGELFF
few	TRBV6-2/TRBV6-3	TRBJ1-5	.	TGTGCCAGCAGTTACTCGAGATCGGGAGGGCCCAATCAGCCCCAGCATTTT	CASSYSRSGGPNQPQHF
many	TRBV27	TRBJ1-1	TRBD1	TGTGCCAGCAGTTTATCGGGACAGGAGGAAGCTTTCTTT	CASSLSGQEEAFF
.	TRBV10-3	TRBJ1-1	.	TGTGCCATCAGTGAGTTGGGTCACACTGAAGCTTTCTTT	CAISELGHTEAFF
.	TRBV9	TRBJ2-3	TRBD1	TGTGCCAGCAGCGTAGCGGGACAGGCGAGCCCTAGCACAGATACGCAGTATTTT	CASSVAGQASPSTDTQYF
few	TRBV7-6	TRBJ2-3	.	TGTGCCAGCAGCTTAAACTTAGCAGATACGCAGTATTTT	CASSLNLADTQYF
many	TRBV29-1	TRBJ2-1	TRBD2	TGCAGCGTCTCCGGGACTAGGGAGAATTACAATGAGCAGTTCTTC	CSVSGTRENYNEQFF
few	TRBV7-8	TRBJ1-6	.	TGTGCCAGCAGCGGATGGGTGGGTTCACCCCTCCACTTT	CASSGWVGSPLHF
few	TRBV27	TRBJ2-1	TRBD2	TGTGCCAGTCAGCGGGAGGGCCCGGTCCGGGAGCAGTTCTTC	CASQREGPVREQFF
.	TRBV12-3/TRBV12-4	TRBJ1-6	.	TGTGCCAGTTCACAGGGATCGCCTAATTCACCCCTCCACTTT	CASSQGSPNSPLHF
.	TRBV6-5	TRBJ2-5	.	TGTGCCAGCAGGGGTCCTGGCCAAGAGACCCAGTACTTC	CASRGPGQETQYF
.	TRBV29-1	TRBJ2-3	TRBD1	TGCAGCGCGGCACAGGGGCCTGGTGGCACAGATACGCAGTATTTT	CSAAQGPGGTDTQYF
once	TRBV20-1	TRBJ1-3	.	TGCAGTGCTGGGAGGTCTAACACCATATATTTT	CSAGRSNTIYF
few	TRBV20-1	TRBJ1-4	.	TGCAGTGCTAGAGACGCAGACTCCGGCGGTGAAAAACTGTTTTTT	CSARDADSGGEKLFF
few	TRBV27	TRBJ2-5	.	TGTGCCAGCAGTTCGGACTATAACAACCAAGAGACCCAGTACTTC	CASSSDYNNQETQYF
many	TRBV12-3/TRBV12-4	TRBJ1-2	.	TGTGCCAGCAGTTTATATTCAGGGGATGGCTACACCTTC	CASSLYSGDGYTF
.	TRBV29-1	TRBJ2-1	TRBD2	TGCAGCGTTGAAAGGCTAGCGGCCTACAATGAGCAGTTCTTC	CSVERLAAYNEQFF
.	TRBV5-1	TRBJ1-2	TRBD1	TGCGCCAGCAGACTTCCGGGACAGGTCAACGGCTACACCTTC	CASRLPGQVNGYTF
.	TRBV4-2	TRBJ2-7	.	TGTGCCAGCAGCCAAGTTATTGCGGACTCCTCTAGAGAGCAGTACTTC	CASSQVIADSSREQYF
once	TRBV13	TRBJ2-5	.	TGTGCCAGCAGCTCTGGGCCGGAGACCCAGTACTTC	CASSSGPETQYF
few	TRBV11-3	TRBJ2-1	TRBD1	TGTGCCAGCAGCGGACAGGGTAGGGTAGTTCGCAATGAGCAGTTCTTC	CASSGQGRVVRNEQFF
.	TRBV18	TRBJ1-5	.	TGTGCCAGCTCACCAGGGGTCGAGCCCCAGCATTTT	CASSPGVEPQHF
many	TRBV29-1	TRBJ2-7	.	TGCAGCGGCCGAGAGGGGGGCCACGAGCAGTACTTC	CSGREGGHEQYF
few	TRBV4-2	TRBJ1-5	TRBD1	TGTGCCAGCAGCCCTAGGGACAGGGGGAATCAGCCCCAGCATTTT	CASSPRDRGNQPQHF
medium-sized	TRBV5-1	TRBJ1-1	.	TGTGCCAGCAGCCTGAACACTGAAGCTTTCTTT	CASSLNTEAFF
.	TRBV2	TRBJ2-7	.	TGTGCCAGCAACCTTGCCCTAGGCGAGCAGTACTTC	CASNLALGEQYF
.	TRBV18	TRBJ1-1	TRBD1	TGTGCCAGCTCACCGTCCGGGACAGGGAACACTGAAGCTTTCTTT	CASSPSGTGNTEAFF
few	TRBV9	TRBJ2-1	.	TGTGCCAGCAGCGTCCAGGGGGAGGGTGAGCAGTTCTTC	CASSVQGEGEQFF
few	TRBV11-3	TRBJ1-1	.	TGTGCCAGCAGCTCGGGACGGCTGAACACTGAAGCTTTCTTT	CASSSGRLNTEAFF
.	TRBV5-1	TRBJ1-1	.	TGCGCCAGCAGCCGGGATTCTCAGAACACTGAAGCTTTCTTT	CASSRDSQNTEAFF
few	TRBV5-4	TRBJ2-5	TRBD2	TGTGCCAGCAGCTCCGGACTAGCGTACGAGACCCAGTACTTC	CASSSGLAYETQYF
few	TRBV20-1	TRBJ2-1	TRBD2	TGCAGTGTACGGTGGGATAGCGGGACCAATGAGCAGTTCTTC	CSVRWDSGTNEQFF
once	TRBV6-2/TRBV6-3	TRBJ2-3	.	TGTGCCAGCAGTTACGACGGACGAACTTCTAGCACAGATACGCAGTATTTT	CASSYDGRTSSTDTQYF
few	TRBV10-2	TRBJ2-1	.	TGCGCCAGCAGTGTGGCTAGCGCTAATGAGCAGTTCTTC	CASSVASANEQFF
many	TRBV6-2/TRBV6-3	TRBJ1-1	.	TGTGCCAGCACCTTGAACACTGAAGCTTTCTTT	CASTLNTEAFF
many	TRBV7-9	TRBJ2-3	TRBD1	TGTGCCAGCAGCCCCTGGACAGGGGGAGACACAGATACGCAGTATTTT	CASSPWTGGDTDTQYF
few	TRBV7-2	TRBJ2-1	.	TGTGCCAGCAGGGCAGTTCACAATGAGCAGTTCTTC	CASRAVHNEQFF
few	TRBV20-1	TRBJ1-1	.	TGCAGTGCTACGCGGGGGCTGGCTGAAGCTTTCTTT	CSATRGLAEAFF
.	TRBV6-1	TRBJ1-1	TRBD1	TGTGCCAGCAGTCCCCCAGGGGGCACTGAAGCTTTCTTT	CASSPPGGTEAFF
.	TRBV6-1	TRBJ1-1	.	TGTGCCAGCAGTGACCTACAGAGGGAATACGCTTTCTTT	CASSDLQREYAFF
few	TRBV4-1	TRBJ1-5	.	TGCGCCAGCAGCCAAGAATTGGACAGCCCCCAGCATTTT	CASSQELDSPQHF
few	TRBV19	TRBJ2-7	TRBD2	TGTGCCAGTAGTATCAGGACTAGCGGAGCCTACGAGCAGTACTTC	CASSIRTSGAYEQYF
.	TRBV5-1	TRBJ2-3	.	TGCGCCAGCAGCTTGGGACAGTCGGCCTACACAGATACGCAGTATTTT	CASSLGQSAYTDTQYF
.	TRBV27	TRBJ1-5	.	TGTGCCAGCAGTCCGGGAGCAGATACGCAGCATTTT	CASSPGADTQHF
.	TRBV19	TRBJ2-2	.	TGTGCCAGTAGTATCCGGGCCGGATTCGGCACCGGGGAGCTGTTTTTT	CASSIRAGFGTGELFF
many	TRBV5-1	TRBJ2-2	TRBD1	TGCGCCAGCAGCTCACGACCAGGGACAGGGGGCGGAGCGAACACCGGGGAGCTGTTTTTT	CASSSRPGTGGGANTGELFF
.	TRBV20-1	TRBJ1-5	.	TGCAGTGCTAGAGATCCTAGGCCACTAGGCAATCAGCCCCAGCATTTT	CSARDPRPLGNQPQHF